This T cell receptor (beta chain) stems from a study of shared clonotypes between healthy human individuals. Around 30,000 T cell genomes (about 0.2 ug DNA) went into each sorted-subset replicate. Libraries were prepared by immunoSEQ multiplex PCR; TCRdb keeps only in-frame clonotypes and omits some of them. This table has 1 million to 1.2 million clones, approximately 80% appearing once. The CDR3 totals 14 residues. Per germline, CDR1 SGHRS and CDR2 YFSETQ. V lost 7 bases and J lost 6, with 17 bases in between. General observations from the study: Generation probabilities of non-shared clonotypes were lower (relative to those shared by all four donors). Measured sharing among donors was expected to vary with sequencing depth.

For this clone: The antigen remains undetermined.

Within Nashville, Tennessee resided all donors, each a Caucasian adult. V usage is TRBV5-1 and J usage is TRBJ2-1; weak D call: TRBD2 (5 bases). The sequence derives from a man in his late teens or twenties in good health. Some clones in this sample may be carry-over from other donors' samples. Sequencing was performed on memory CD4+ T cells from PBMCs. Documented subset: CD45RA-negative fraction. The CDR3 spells CASYHGEGGNEQFF. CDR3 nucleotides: TGCGCCAGCTACCACGGCGAGGGCGGCAATGAGCAGTTCTTC.